By its share, the clone carrying this T cell receptor (beta chain) is medium-sized (0.01 to 0.1%). The target antigen is unknown. The sample comes from a study of HIV-infected patients and healthy controls. About 550 ng RNA was reverse transcribed with alpha and beta constant-region primers. Each of the alpha and beta chains got its own library through chain-specific third strand synthesis with indices. Each cDNA molecule was barcoded, and a single primer pair amplified each chain. Each molecule carried a 12-nucleotide identifier made of two joined random hexamers added before amplification. TCRdb independently ran MiXCR on the 5' RACE reads; one entry per CDR3 protein. Here the sample spans roughly 20,000 distinct CDR3 sequences, about 12% being singletons. All unsorted peripheral T cells were captured because whole blood was used without fractionation. Study observations and caveats: Mean usage of eight alpha and eight beta V genes differed significantly in HIV-infected patients versus controls. The authors saw processing only sixteen HIV-infected individuals as a major limitation on generality.

This CDR3 has 13 amino acids. Per germline, CDR1 SGHRS and CDR2 YFSETQ. V lost 5 bases and J lost 5, with 13 bases in between. The rearrangement uses TRBV5-1 and TRBJ1-2; D might be TRBD1 (5 bases). This clonotype was obtained from an adult in good health. Sequenced input: blood. In DNA, the CDR3 is TGCGCCAGCAGTAAAGACAGACAGTATGGCTACACCTTC. This encodes CASSKDRQYGYTF.